This record concerns one T cell receptor beta chain sequence. The data were taken from a study of blood T cell repertoires in COVID-19. The table came from immunoSEQ multiplex PCR; TCRdb's copy has only in-frame clones and leaves some out. Of roughly 98,000 clones listed, around 81% are singletons. V lost 3 bases and J lost 8; bases outside the gene matches: 10. This CDR3 spans 16 amino acids. The V gene's germline CDR1 is SGHAT and CDR2 FQNNGV. The V gene is TRBV11-2, the J gene TRBJ1-6, with 7 bases fitting TRBD1. The TCR originated in a woman in her 70s with active or convalescent COVID-19. Sequenced input: peripheral blood. The CDR3 DNA reads as TGTGCCAGCAGCTTCGGAGGGGGCGGTTTTGATTCACCCCTCCACTTT. It translates to CASSFGGGGFDSPLHF.